This T cell receptor beta chain came from a study of identical twins. TCRdb called the 5' RACE reads again in MiXCR, with one record for every CDR3 protein. Of about 240,000 distinct CDR3 sequences in the sample, over 9.5% were seen once. The sample holds a few counts of this clonotype. Trimming removed 1 base at V and 5 bases at J, with 15 bases between. The CDR3 consists of 16 residues. The rearrangement joins TRBV12-3 or TRBV12-4 to TRBJ1-5; D gene ambiguous. Sequenced material: memory T cells sorted from blood. This TCR derives from a man between 45 and 60 years old in good health. This chain's CDR3 is CASSLGTHAGYQPQHF. The CDR3 nucleotides read TGTGCCAGCAGTTTAGGGACCCACGCTGGATATCAGCCCCAGCATTTT.